This TCR beta chain was retrieved from a study of radiotherapy plus CTLA-4 blockade in lung cancer. Study details: Objective responses were recorded in 15% to 20% of patients, with disease control recorded in approximately 34%. Study-level findings and limits: Blood TCR clones of tumor origin expanded after radiotherapy plus ipilimumab. Interferon-beta and early blood T cell clone dynamics reportedly predicted response best.

Trimming pared 8 bases from V and 8 bases from J, leaving 21 bases between. The length of the CDR3 is 14 residues. CDR1 is MDHEN, CDR2 SYDVKM, per germline. Remarks on this clone: Its antigen is unidentified.

Produced via immunoSEQ multiplex PCR; TCRdb's table is partial and in-frame only. This sample carries about 73,000 clones, roughly 91% of them seen once, and the ten largest clones take around two fifths. Lung cancer patients with chemo-refractory metastatic non-small-cell disease were given focal radiation plus CTLA-4 blockade with ipilimumab. Sequencing used peripheral blood, obtained from a patient treated with radiotherapy plus ipilimumab. This TCR derives from a human donor with non-small cell lung cancer that progressed on radiotherapy plus ipilimumab. The chain links TRBV28 to TRBJ1-2; D might be TRBD1 (6 bases). The chain's CDR3 is CASGLTTGSSGYTF. Here the CDR3 DNA reads TGTGCCAGCGGCCTTACAACAGGGTCGTCAGGCTACACCTTC.